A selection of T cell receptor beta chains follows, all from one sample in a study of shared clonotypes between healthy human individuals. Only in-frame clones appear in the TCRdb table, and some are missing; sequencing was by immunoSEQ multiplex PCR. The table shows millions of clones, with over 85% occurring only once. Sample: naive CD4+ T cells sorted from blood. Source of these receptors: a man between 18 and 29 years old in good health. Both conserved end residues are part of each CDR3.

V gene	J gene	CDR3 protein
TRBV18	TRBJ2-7	CASSVVAASSYEQYF
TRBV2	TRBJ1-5	CASSGEGAIRNQPQHF
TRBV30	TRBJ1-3	CAWGGIMSSGNTIYF
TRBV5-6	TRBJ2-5	CASSIRLAGVETQYF
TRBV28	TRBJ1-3	CASTLAPGTGGNTIYF
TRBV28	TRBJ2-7	CASRPDPTYEQYF
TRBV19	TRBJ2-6	CASRSDRGSGANVLTF
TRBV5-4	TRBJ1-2	CASRSGQGPNYGYTF
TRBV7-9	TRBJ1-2	CASIGVGARYYGYTF
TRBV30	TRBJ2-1	CAWSGSATYNEQFF
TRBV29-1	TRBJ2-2	CSVARRLAGGLATGELFF
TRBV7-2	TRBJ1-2	CASTLGVYGYTF
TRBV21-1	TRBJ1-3	CASRSRLSSGNTIYF
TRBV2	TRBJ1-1	CASRANGVNTEAFF
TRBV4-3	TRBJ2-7	CASRPFRGSYEQYF
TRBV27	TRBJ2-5	CASSLFRGREETQYF
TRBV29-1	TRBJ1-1	CSVVVNTEAFF
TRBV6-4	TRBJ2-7	CASTAGRERNF
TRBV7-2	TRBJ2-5	CASSLAARTQYF
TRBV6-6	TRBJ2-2	CASRQGRNTGELFF
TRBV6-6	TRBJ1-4	CAGSRQGPEKLFF
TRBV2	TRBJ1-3	CASKAGHSGNTIYF